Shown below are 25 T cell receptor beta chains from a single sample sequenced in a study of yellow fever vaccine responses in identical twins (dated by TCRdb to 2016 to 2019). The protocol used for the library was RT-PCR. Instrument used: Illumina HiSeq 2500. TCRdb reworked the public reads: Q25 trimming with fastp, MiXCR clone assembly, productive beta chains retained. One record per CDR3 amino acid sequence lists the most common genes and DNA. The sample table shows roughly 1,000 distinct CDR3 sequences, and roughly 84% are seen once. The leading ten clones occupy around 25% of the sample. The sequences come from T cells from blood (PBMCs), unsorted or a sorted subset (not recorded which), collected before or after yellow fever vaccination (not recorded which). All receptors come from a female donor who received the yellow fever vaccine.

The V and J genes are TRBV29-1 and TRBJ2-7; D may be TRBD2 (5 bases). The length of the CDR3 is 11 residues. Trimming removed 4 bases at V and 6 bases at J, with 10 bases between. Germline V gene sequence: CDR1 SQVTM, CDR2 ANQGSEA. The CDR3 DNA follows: TGCAGCGTTGGGGGAGAGGTCGAGCAGTACTTC. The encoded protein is CSVGGEVEQYF.

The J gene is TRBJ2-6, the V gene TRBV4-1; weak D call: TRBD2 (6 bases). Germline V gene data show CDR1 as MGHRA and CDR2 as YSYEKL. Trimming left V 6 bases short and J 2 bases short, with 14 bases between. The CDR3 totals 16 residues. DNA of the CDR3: TGCGCCAGCAGAAATAAGGAGGGTGCTGGGGCCAACGTCCTGACTTTC. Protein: CASRNKEGAGANVLTF.

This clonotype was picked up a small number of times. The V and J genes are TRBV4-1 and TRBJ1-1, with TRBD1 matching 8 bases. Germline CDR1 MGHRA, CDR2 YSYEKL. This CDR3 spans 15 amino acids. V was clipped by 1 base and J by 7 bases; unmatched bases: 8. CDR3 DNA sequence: TGCGCCAGCAGCCAAGGGGAAGGGACAGGTCGTGAAGCTTTCTTT. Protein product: CASSQGEGTGREAFF.

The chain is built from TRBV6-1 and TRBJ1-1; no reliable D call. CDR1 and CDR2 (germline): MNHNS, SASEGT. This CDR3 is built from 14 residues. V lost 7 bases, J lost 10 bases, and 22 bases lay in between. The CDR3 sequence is CASNVPMRREGAFF. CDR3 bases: TGTGCCAGCAACGTACCAATGCGACGGGAGGGAGCTTTCTTT.

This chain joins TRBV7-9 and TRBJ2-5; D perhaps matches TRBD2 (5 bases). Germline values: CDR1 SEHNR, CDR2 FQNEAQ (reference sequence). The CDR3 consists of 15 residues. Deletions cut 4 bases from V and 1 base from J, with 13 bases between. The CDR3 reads CASSYGGLVQETQYF. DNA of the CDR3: TGTGCCAGCAGCTACGGAGGTTTGGTCCAAGAGACCCAGTACTTC.

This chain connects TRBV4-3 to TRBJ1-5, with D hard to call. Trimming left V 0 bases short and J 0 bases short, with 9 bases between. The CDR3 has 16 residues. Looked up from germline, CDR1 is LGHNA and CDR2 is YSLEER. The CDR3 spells CASSQDGGSSNQPQHF. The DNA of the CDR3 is TGCGCCAGCAGCCAAGATGGTGGCAGTAGCAATCAGCCCCAGCATTTT.

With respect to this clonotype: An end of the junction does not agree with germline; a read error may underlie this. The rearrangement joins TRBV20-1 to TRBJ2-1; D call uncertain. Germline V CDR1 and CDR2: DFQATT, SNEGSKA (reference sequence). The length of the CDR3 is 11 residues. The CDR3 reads CSASPGPTHLF. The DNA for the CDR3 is TGCAGTGCTAGCCCCGGACCTACACATCTTTTC.

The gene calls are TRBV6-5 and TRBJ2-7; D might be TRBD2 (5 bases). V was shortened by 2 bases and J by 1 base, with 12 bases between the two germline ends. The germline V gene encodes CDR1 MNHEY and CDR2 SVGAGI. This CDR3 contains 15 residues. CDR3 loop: CASSYVYGESYEQYF. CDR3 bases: TGTGCCAGCAGTTACGTGTACGGGGAATCCTACGAGCAGTACTTC.

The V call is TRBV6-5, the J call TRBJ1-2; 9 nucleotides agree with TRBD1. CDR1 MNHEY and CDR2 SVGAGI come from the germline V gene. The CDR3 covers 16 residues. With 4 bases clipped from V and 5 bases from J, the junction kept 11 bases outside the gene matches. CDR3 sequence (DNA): TGTGCCAGCAGTTTCCAAACCGGGACAGGGCATTATGGCTACACCTTC. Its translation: CASSFQTGTGHYGYTF.

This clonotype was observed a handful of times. This CDR3 is CASSFVAGTYEQYF. DNA for the CDR3: TGTGCCAGCAGCTTCGTGGCAGGGACCTACGAGCAGTACTTC. The V gene is TRBV11-1, the J gene TRBJ2-7; D is possibly TRBD1 (5 bases). V was pared by 3 bases and J by 2 bases, with 11 bases between. Per the germline V gene, CDR1 is SGHAT and CDR2 is FQDESV (reference sequence). This CDR3 has 14 amino acids.

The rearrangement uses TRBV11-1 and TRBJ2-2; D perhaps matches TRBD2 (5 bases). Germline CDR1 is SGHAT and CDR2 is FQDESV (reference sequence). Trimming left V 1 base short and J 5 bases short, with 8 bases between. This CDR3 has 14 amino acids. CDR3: CASSLGGSTGELFF. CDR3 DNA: TGTGCCAGCAGCTTAGGCGGGTCGACCGGGGAGCTGTTTTTT.

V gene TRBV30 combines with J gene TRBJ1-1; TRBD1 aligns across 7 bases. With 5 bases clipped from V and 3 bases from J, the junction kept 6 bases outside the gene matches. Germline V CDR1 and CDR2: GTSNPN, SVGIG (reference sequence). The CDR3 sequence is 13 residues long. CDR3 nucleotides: TGTGCCTGGGCCGACAGGGTTGACACTGAAGCTTTCTTT. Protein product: CAWADRVDTEAFF.

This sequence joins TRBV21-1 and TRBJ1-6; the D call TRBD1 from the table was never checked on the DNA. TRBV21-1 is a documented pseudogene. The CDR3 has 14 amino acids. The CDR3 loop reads CASKGGATNSPLHF. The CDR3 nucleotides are TGTGCCAGCAAGGGGGGGGCCACCAATTCACCCCTCCACTTT.

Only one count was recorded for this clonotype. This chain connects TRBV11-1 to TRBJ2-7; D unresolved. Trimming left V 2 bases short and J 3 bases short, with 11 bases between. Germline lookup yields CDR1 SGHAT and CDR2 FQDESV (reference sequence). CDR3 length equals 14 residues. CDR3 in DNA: TGTGCCAGCAGCTTAATAGGGTCCAACTACGAGCAGTACGTC. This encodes CASSLIGSNYEQYV.

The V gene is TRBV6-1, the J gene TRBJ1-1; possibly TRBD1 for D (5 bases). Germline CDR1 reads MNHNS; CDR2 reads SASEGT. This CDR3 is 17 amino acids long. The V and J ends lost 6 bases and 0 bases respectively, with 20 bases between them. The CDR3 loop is CASSPRGLGALNTEAFF. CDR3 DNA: TGTGCCAGCAGCCCACGGGGTTTAGGGGCCCTGAACACTGAAGCTTTCTTT.

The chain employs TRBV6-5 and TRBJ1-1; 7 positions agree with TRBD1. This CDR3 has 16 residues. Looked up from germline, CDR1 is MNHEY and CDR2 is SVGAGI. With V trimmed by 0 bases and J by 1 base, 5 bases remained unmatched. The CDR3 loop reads CASSYSMAGGNTEAFF. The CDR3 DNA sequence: TGTGCCAGCAGTTACTCGATGGCAGGGGGGAACACTGAAGCTTTCTTT.

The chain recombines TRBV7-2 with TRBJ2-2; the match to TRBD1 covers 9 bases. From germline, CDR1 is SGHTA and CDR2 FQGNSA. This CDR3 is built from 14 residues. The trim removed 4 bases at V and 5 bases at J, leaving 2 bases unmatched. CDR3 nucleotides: TGTGCCAGCAGCTCGGGACAGGGAACCGGGGAGCTGTTTTTT. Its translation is CASSSGQGTGELFF.

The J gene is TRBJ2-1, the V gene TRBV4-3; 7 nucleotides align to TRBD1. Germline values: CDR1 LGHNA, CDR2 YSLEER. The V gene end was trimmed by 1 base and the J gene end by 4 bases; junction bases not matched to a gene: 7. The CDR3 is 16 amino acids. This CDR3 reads CASSQGQGQIYNEQFF. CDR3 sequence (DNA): TGCGCCAGCAGCCAAGGACAGGGCCAGATTTACAATGAGCAGTTCTTC.

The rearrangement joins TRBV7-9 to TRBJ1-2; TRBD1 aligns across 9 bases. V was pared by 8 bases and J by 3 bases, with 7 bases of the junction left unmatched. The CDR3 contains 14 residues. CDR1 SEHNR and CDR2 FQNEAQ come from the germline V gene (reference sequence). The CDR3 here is CASHRQGVDYGYTF. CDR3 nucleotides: TGTGCCAGCCACCGACAGGGGGTGGACTATGGCTACACCTTC.

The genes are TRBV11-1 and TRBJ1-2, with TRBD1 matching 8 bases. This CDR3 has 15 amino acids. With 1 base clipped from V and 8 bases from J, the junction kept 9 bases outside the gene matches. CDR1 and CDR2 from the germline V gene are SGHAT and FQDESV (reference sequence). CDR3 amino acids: CASSLDGQGSNGYTF. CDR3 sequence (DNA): TGTGCCAGCAGCTTAGATGGACAGGGATCTAACGGCTACACCTTC.

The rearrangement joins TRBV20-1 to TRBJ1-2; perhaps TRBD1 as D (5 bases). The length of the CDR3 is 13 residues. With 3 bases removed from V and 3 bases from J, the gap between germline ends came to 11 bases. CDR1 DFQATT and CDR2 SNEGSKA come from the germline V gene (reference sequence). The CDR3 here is CSASKGLDYGYTF. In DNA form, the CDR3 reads TGCAGTGCTAGTAAGGGGTTGGACTATGGCTACACCTTC.

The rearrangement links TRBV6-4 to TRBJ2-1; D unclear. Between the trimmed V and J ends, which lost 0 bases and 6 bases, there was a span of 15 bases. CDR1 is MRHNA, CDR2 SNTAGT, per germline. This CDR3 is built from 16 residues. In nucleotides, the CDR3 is TGTGCCAGCAGTGACTCTCCCAGTATTCGGCTCAATGAGCAGTTCTTC. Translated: CASSDSPSIRLNEQFF.

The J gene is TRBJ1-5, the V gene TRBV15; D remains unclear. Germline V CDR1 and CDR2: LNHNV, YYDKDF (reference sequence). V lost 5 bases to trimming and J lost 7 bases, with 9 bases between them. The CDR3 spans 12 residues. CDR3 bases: TGTGCCACCAGCGGAAGCAGGCAGCCCCAGCATTTT. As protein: CATSGSRQPQHF.

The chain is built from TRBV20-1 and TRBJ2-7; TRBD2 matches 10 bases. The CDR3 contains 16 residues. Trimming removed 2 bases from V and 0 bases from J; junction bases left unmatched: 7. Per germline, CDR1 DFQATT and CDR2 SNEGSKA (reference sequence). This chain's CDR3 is CSARSQGLAASYEQYF. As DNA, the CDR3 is TGCAGTGCTAGAAGCCAAGGACTAGCGGCCTCCTACGAGCAGTACTTC.

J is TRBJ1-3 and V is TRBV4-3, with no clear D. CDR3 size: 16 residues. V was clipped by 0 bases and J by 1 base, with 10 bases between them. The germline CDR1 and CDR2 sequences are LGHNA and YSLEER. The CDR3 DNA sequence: TGCGCCAGCAGCCAAGATGCCGGGAGTTCTGGAAACACCATATATTTT. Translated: CASSQDAGSSGNTIYF.